A selection of T cell receptor beta chains follows, all from one sample in a study of cytomegalovirus exposure and HLA in healthy donors. TCRdb keeps only in-frame clones here, not all; method: immunoSEQ multiplex PCR. The data hold around 210,000 clones, with 82% observed a single time. The sequenced sample consisted of PBMCs. These receptors all stem from a woman aged 40 to 55 in good health and CMV-seronegative. The CDR3 runs from the conserved cysteine through the conserved F or W. Fields, in order: J gene, V gene, D gene, clone size, CDR3 protein, CDR3 DNA. The D gene is left open where the match is weak. Rows may omit the clone size; those that give it use once, few, many or a size class.

>TRBJ2-2|TRBV5-1|NA|NA
CASSPWTGANTGELFF
TGCGCCAGCAGCCCGTGGACGGGAGCGAACACCGGGGAGCTGTTTTTT
>TRBJ2-3|TRBV25-1|NA|NA
CASSDGLGTDTQYF
TGTGCCAGCAGTGACGGACTCGGCACAGATACGCAGTATTTT
>TRBJ1-2|TRBV30|NA|NA
CAWSGQINYGYTF
TGTGCCTGGAGTGGACAGATTAACTATGGCTACACCTTC
>TRBJ2-5|TRBV5-4|TRBD2|NA
CASSLAGRTSGMETQYF
TGTGCCAGCAGCTTGGCCGGGAGGACTAGCGGGATGGAGACCCAGTACTTC
>TRBJ1-1|TRBV19|NA|NA
CASIRERTTEAFF
TGTGCCAGTATCCGGGAGCGAACGACTGAAGCTTTCTTT
>TRBJ2-7|TRBV5-1|NA|few
CASSLVSGTHYYEQYF
TGCGCCAGCAGCTTAGTTTCCGGGACACATTATTACGAGCAGTACTTC
>TRBJ1-2|TRBV5-6|NA|NA
CASSLGWTDSPRGYTF
TGTGCCAGCAGCTTGGGTTGGACCGACAGTCCTAGGGGCTACACCTTC
>TRBJ2-1|TRBV29-1|TRBD2|NA
CSVATPSGRSTNEQFF
TGCAGCGTTGCGACACCTAGCGGGAGAAGTACGAATGAGCAGTTCTTC
>TRBJ2-7|TRBV19|NA|once
CASSKKQGFSYEQYF
TGTGCCAGTAGTAAAAAACAGGGATTCTCCTACGAGCAGTACTTC
>TRBJ1-2|TRBV27|TRBD1|NA
CASSFMGDRGKDGYTF
TGTGCCAGCAGTTTTATGGGGGACAGGGGTAAGGATGGCTACACCTTC